This TCR beta chain was found in a study of graft-versus-host responses after intestinal transplantation. The study, taken as a whole, reports: The presence of high graft-versus-host to host-versus-graft clonal ratios in allografts characterized patients with graft-donor T cell macrochimerism.

The table came from immunoSEQ multiplex PCR; TCRdb's copy has only in-frame clones and leaves some out. The sample includes about 70,000 clones, roughly 90% seen only once; the top ten take roughly 4%. A word on this clone: What it recognizes is unknown.

V lost 3 bases, J lost 0 bases, and 9 bases lay in between. This CDR3 spans 15 amino acids. Germline CDR1 LNHNV, CDR2 YYDKDF (reference sequence). This TCR was sampled from a human donor who was the organ donor for an intestinal transplant. V gene TRBV15 combines with J gene TRBJ1-5; D uncertain. The sequencing here drew on unstimulated CD8+ T cells sorted from spleen or lymph node cells, taken before transplant. CDR3: CATSSEGDSNQPQHF. CDR3 DNA: TGTGCCACCAGCAGTGAAGGAGATAGCAATCAGCCCCAGCATTTT.